Each of the 20 T cell receptor beta chains below was sequenced from the same sample in a study of cytomegalovirus exposure and HLA in healthy donors. A multiplex PCR was run with 60 Vbeta primers and 13 Jbeta primers. Repertoires were generated with immunoSEQ multiplex PCR, while TCRdb's copy carries only in-frame clones and drops some. The sample includes about 140,000 clones, 82% of them seen just once. Material: PBMCs. The receptors were sampled from an older woman in good health and CMV-seropositive.

The V call is TRBV9, the J call TRBJ1-4, with D maybe TRBD1 (6 bases). The V end lost 4 bases, the J end lost 8 bases, and 12 bases lay between the germline ends. CDR3 length equals 13 residues. Germline assignment: CDR1 SGDLS and CDR2 YYNGEE. CDR3 bases: TGTGCCAGCAGCCAGGGGAGGGGAGAAAAACTGTTTTTT. Its protein is CASSQGRGEKLFF.

The chain has TRBV18 and TRBJ1-5; perhaps TRBD1 as D (5 bases). Looked up from germline, CDR1 is KGHSH and CDR2 is LQKENI. V was trimmed by 6 bases and J by 6 bases, leaving 18 bases between them. The CDR3 extends over 15 amino acids. This CDR3 reads CASSLRRGGFQPQHF. The CDR3 coding sequence is TGTGCCAGCTCCCTACGCCGGGGGGGGTTTCAGCCCCAGCATTTT. The whole variable domain, remainder taken from reference TRBV18 and TRBJ1-5, is NAGVMQNPRHLVRRRGQEARLRCSPMKGHSHVYWYRQLPEEGLKFMVYLQKENIIDESGMPKERFSAEFPKEGPSILRIQQVVRGDSAAYFCASSLRRGGFQPQHFGDGTRLSIL.

This clone was counted between two and nine times. In DNA form, the CDR3 reads TGTGCCAGTAGTTCGCCCGCAAACAGGGTGCGCTACACCTTC. Translation: CASSSPANRVRYTF. V usage is TRBV19 and J usage is TRBJ1-2; D may be TRBD1 (6 bases). This CDR3 spans 14 amino acids. The V and J ends lost 5 bases and 9 bases respectively, with 19 bases between them. Germline V gene lookup returns CDR1 LNHDA and CDR2 SQIVND (reference sequence). The full variable domain, completed using reference TRBV19 and TRBJ1-2, is DGGITQSPKYLFRKEGQNVTLSCEQNLNHDAMYWYRQDPGQGLRLIYYSQIVNDFQKGDIAEGYSVSREKKESFPLTVTSAQKNPTAFYLCASSSPANRVRYTFGSGTRLTVV.

The chain couples TRBV6-1 to TRBJ1-5, with 7 bases fitting TRBD1. The CDR3 covers 14 residues. CDR1 and CDR2 (germline): MNHNS, SASEGT. J gave up 2 bases and V 7 bases, and 5 bases lay outside the gene matches. This CDR3 reads CASNPQGGNQPQHF. CDR3 nucleotides: TGTGCCAGCAATCCTCAGGGGGGCAATCAGCCCCAGCATTTT.

This chain connects TRBV29-1 to TRBJ1-5; TRBD1 matches 7 bases. V dropped 4 bases and J dropped 0; count of bases not matched to a gene: 6. The germline gives CDR1 SQVTM, CDR2 ANQGSEA. This CDR3 is 15 amino acids long. The CDR3 reads CSVGDDRASNQPQHF. DNA for the CDR3: TGCAGCGTTGGGGACGACAGGGCTAGCAATCAGCCCCAGCATTTT.

The chain links TRBV2 to TRBJ2-7, with 10 bases that match TRBD1. Per the germline V gene, CDR1 is SNHLY and CDR2 is FYNNEI. This CDR3 comprises 14 residues. Trimming at V came to 10 bases and at J to 3 bases, leaving 9 bases not matched to a gene. The CDR3 loop is CATQDGTGVYEQYF. CDR3 in DNA: TGTGCCACCCAAGACGGGACAGGGGTCTACGAGCAGTACTTC.

The genes are TRBV6-5 and TRBJ2-7, with 7 bases aligning to TRBD2. Germline V lookup: CDR1 MNHEY, CDR2 SVGAGI. The junction had 7 bases not matched to a gene; V was cut back by 5 bases and J by 0 bases. The CDR3 spans 15 residues. This CDR3 reads CASSNPGRASYEQYF. DNA for the CDR3: TGTGCCAGCAGTAACCCGGGGAGGGCCTCCTACGAGCAGTACTTC.

The chain carries TRBV5-1 and TRBJ2-3; 7 bases line up with TRBD2. The CDR3 has 17 residues. Trimming took 1 base from V and 1 from J; bases not matched to a gene: 9. Looked up from germline, CDR1 is SGHRS and CDR2 is YFSETQ. The CDR3, as DNA: TGCGCCAGCAGCTTGTATGCGGCGGGAGTGCGCACAGATACGCAGTATTTT. As protein: CASSLYAAGVRTDTQYF.

V and J are TRBV7-3 and TRBJ2-1, with TRBD2 identical over 12 bases. Per the germline V gene, CDR1 is SGHTA and CDR2 is FQGTGA. The CDR3 runs 16 residues. V dropped 5 bases and J dropped 6; count of bases not matched to a gene: 8. The CDR3 loop is CASSPNGLAGTNEQFF. CDR3 in DNA: TGTGCCAGCAGCCCGAATGGACTAGCGGGGACCAATGAGCAGTTCTTC. Full variable domain (missing parts from reference TRBV7-3 and TRBJ2-1): GAGVSQTPSNKVTEKGKYVELRCDPISGHTALYWYRQSLGQGPEFLIYFQGTGAADDSGLPNDRFFAVRPEGSVSTLKIQRTERGDSAVYLCASSPNGLAGTNEQFFGPGTRLTVL.

The chain recombines TRBV7-2 with TRBJ2-7; weak D call: TRBD1 (6 bases). From germline, CDR1 is SGHTA and CDR2 FQGNSA. The CDR3 covers 14 residues. Between the trimmed V and J ends, which lost 4 bases and 3 bases, there was a span of 13 bases. CDR3 sequence reads: CASSSGTSYYEQYF. The DNA of the CDR3 is TGTGCCAGCAGCTCCGGGACAAGTTACTACGAGCAGTACTTC.

The chain carries TRBV27 and TRBJ2-7; the D gene is possibly TRBD2 (6 bases). V was pared by 4 bases and J by 4 bases, with 11 bases between. Germline-derived CDR1 and CDR2 are MNHEY and SMNVEV (reference sequence). The CDR3 totals 13 residues. The CDR3 sequence: CASSYGSGYEQYF. The CDR3, as DNA: TGTGCCAGCAGTTACGGGAGTGGTTACGAGCAGTACTTC.

The J gene is TRBJ2-7, the V gene TRBV4-1; weak D call: TRBD2 (5 bases). V was trimmed by 1 base and J by 2 bases, leaving 15 bases between them. Germline-derived CDR1 and CDR2 are MGHRA and YSYEKL. The CDR3 sequence is 16 residues long. CDR3 coding DNA: TGCGCCAGCAGCCAAGTTCCTACCGGACTCGCCTACGAGCAGTACTTC. Translating it yields CASSQVPTGLAYEQYF.

The V and J genes are TRBV18 and TRBJ2-3, with 9 positions matching TRBD2. V trimming: 2 bases; J trimming: 2 bases; junction bases outside the gene matches: 8. Germline V gene sequence: CDR1 KGHSH, CDR2 LQKENI. This CDR3 contains 17 residues. This CDR3 is CASSPRASGEPTDTQYF. The CDR3 DNA follows: TGTGCCAGCTCACCAAGGGCTAGCGGGGAACCCACAGATACGCAGTATTTT.

The chain carries TRBV18 and TRBJ2-1, with a possible D match to TRBD2 (6 bases). V dropped 3 bases and J dropped 7 bases, with 13 bases sitting between them. Germline CDR1 and CDR2: KGHSH and LQKENI. The CDR3 is made up of 14 amino acids. The CDR3 DNA reads as TGTGCCAGCTCACCTCCCCCGGGAGTTAATGAGCAGTTCTTC. As protein: CASSPPPGVNEQFF.

The rearrangement uses TRBV7-9 and TRBJ1-4; D not certain. V was shortened by 2 bases and J by 8 bases, with 21 bases between the two germline ends. The CDR3 runs 17 residues. Germline V gives CDR1 SEHNR, CDR2 FQNEAQ (reference sequence). CDR3: CASSLTFAQARGEKLFF. Here the CDR3 DNA reads TGTGCCAGCAGCTTAACGTTTGCGCAGGCCCGAGGGGAAAAACTGTTTTTT. Using reference TRBV7-9 and TRBJ1-4 for the parts outside the CDR3, the full variable domain is DTGVSQNPRHKITKRGQNVTFRCDPISEHNRLYWYRQTLGQGPEFLTYFQNEAQLEKSRLLSDRFSAERPKGSFSTLEIQRTEQGDSAMYLCASSLTFAQARGEKLFFGSGTQLSVL.

This clone was picked up one time. This chain connects TRBV19 to TRBJ2-1, with 13 bases identical to TRBD2. This CDR3 contains 15 residues. From germline, CDR1 is LNHDA and CDR2 SQIVND (reference sequence). The trim removed 5 bases at V and 5 bases at J, leaving 3 bases unmatched. The CDR3 bases are TGTGCCAGTAGTCTACTAGCGGGAGGGAACAATGAGCAGTTCTTC. Residues: CASSLLAGGNNEQFF.

The rearrangement joins TRBV6-1 to TRBJ1-5; D not resolved. The CDR3 runs to 12 residues. V lost 4 bases to trimming and J lost 7 bases, with 8 bases between them. CDR1 and CDR2 from the germline V gene are MNHNS and SASEGT. CDR3 sequence reads: CASSAWAQPQHF. The CDR3 DNA reads as TGTGCCAGCAGTGCTTGGGCACAGCCCCAGCATTTT.

V is TRBV7-2 and J is TRBJ2-7; tentatively, D is TRBD1 (5 bases). V was trimmed by 5 bases and J by 6 bases, leaving 14 bases between them. CDR1 SGHTA and CDR2 FQGNSA come from the germline V gene. CDR3 length: 13 amino acids. The CDR3 bases are TGTGCCAGCAGCCTCCAAGGGGTCGCCGAGCAGTACTTC. Residues: CASSLQGVAEQYF. The full variable domain, rest sourced from reference TRBV7-2 and TRBJ2-7, is GAGVSQSPSNKVTEKGKDVELRCDPISGHTALYWYRQSLGQGLEFLIYFQGNSAPDKSGLPSDRFSAERTGGSVSTLTIQRTQQEDSAVYLCASSLQGVAEQYFGPGTRLTVT.

The chain uses TRBV4-2 and TRBJ2-7; TRBD2 is a possible D gene (6 bases). CDR3 size: 15 residues. Germline V lookup: CDR1 LGHNA, CDR2 YNFKEQ. V was cut by 3 bases and J by 2 bases, with 14 bases left in between. This CDR3 is CASSQDYTNTYEQYF. In DNA, the CDR3 is TGTGCCAGCAGCCAGGACTACACGAATACCTACGAGCAGTACTTC.

The chain recombines TRBV27 with TRBJ2-7, with D hard to call. This CDR3 is built from 13 residues. Germline V gene lookup returns CDR1 MNHEY and CDR2 SMNVEV (reference sequence). The V and J ends lost 4 bases and 5 bases respectively, with 12 bases between them. The CDR3 coding sequence is TGTGCCAGCAGTTCCCGGGTCGGCCACGAGCAGTACTTC. Its translation is CASSSRVGHEQYF.